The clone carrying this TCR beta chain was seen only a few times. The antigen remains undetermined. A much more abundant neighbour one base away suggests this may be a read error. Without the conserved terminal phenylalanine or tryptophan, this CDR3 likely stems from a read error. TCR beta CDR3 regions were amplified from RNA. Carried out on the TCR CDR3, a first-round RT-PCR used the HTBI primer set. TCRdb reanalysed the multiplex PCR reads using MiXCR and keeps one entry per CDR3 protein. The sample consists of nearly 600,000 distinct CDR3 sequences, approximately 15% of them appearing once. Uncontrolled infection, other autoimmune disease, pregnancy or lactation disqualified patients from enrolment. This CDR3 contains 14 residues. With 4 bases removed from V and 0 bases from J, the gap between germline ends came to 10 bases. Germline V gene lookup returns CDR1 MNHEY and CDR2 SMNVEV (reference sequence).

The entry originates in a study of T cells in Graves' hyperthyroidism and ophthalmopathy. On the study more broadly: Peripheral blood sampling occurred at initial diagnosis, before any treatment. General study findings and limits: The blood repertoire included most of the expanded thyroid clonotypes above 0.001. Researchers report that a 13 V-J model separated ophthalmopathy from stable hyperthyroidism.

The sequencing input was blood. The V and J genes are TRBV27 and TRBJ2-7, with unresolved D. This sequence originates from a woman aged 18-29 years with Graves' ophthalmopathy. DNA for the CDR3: TGTGCCAGCAGTTGGATCGGCAGCTCCTACGAGCAGTACTCC. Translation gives CASSWIGSSYEQYS.